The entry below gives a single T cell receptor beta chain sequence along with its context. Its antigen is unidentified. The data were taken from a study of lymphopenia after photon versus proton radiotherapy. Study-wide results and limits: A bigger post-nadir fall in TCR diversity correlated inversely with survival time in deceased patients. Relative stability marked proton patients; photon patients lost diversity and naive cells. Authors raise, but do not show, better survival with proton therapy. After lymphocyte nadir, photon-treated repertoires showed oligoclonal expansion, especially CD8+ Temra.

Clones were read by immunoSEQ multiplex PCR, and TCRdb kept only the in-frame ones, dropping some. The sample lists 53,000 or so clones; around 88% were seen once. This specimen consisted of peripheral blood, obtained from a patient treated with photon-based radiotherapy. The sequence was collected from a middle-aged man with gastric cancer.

The CDR3 sequence is CASRQVSSYNEQFF. CDR3 coding DNA: TGCGCCAGCCGACAGGTCAGCTCCTACAATGAGCAGTTCTTC. The V call is TRBV5-1, the J call TRBJ2-1; the D gene is possibly TRBD1 (6 bases). The CDR3 runs 14 residues. The germline V gene encodes CDR1 SGHRS and CDR2 YFSETQ. Trimming stripped 7 bases from V and 0 bases from J, with 11 bases between.